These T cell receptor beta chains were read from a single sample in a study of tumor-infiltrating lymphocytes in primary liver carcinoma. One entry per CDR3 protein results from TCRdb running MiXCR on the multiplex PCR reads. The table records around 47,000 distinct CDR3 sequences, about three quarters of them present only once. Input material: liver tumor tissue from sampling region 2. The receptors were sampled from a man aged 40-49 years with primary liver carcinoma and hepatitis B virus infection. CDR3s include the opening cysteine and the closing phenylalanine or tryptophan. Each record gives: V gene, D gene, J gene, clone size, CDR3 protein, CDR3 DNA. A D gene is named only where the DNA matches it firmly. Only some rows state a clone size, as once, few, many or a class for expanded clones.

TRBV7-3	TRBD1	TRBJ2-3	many	CASSQGQGFPDTQYF	TGTGCCAGCAGCCAAGGACAGGGTTTTCCCGATACGCAGTATTTT
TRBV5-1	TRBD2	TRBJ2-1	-	CASSLQAGGYEQFF	TGCGCCAGCTCTCTTCAAGCGGGGGGTTATGAGCAGTTCTTC
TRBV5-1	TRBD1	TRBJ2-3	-	CASGLSGGGPALPSSDTQYF	TGCGCCAGCGGACTTTCAGGGGGCGGTCCTGCGCTGCCTAGCTCGGATACGCAGTATTTT
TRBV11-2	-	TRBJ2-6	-	CASSMGGDRDISLSGANVPTF	TGTGCCAGTAGCATGGGGGGAGACAGGGACATTTCCCTCTCTGGGGCCAACGTCCCGACTTTC
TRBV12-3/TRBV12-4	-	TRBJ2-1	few	CASRGSGQPYYEQLF	TGTGCCAGCAGGGGGTCAGGACAGCCATACTATGAGCAGCTCTTC
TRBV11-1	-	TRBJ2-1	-	CASSFKGLLDNEQFF	TGTGCCAGCAGCTTCAAGGGATTGCTGGACAATGAGCAGTTCTTC
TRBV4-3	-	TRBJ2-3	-	CACSQDLPSRTNGRADTQYF	TGCGCCTGCAGCCAAGATCTTCCCTCCAGGACTAACGGGAGAGCAGATACGCAGTATTTT
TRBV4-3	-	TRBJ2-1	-	CASSLQLYRSHKEQFF	TGCGCCAGCAGCCTCCAGCTCTACCGCAGCCACAAAGAGCAGTTCTTC
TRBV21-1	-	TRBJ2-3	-	CASCHSGGRALGTDTQYF	TGTGCCAGCTGTCATTCGGGGGGGAGGGCCCTCGGCACAGATACGCAGTATTTT
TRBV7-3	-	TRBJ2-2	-	CVSSLSRYNTGELFF	TGTGTCAGCAGCTTAAGCAGGTACAACACCGGGGAGCTGTTTTTT
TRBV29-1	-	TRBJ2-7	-	CNDPNAYEQYF	TGCAACGACCCCAACGCCTACGAGCAGTACTTC
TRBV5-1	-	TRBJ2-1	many	CASISDGAISYNEQFF	TGCGCCAGCATTTCAGACGGGGCAATCTCCTACAATGAGCAGTTCTTC
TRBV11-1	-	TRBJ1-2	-	CASFKGFGYGYTF	TGTGCCAGCTTCAAGGGATTTGGCTATGGCTACACCTTC
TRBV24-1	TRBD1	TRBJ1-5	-	CVTRDRVTYSNQPQHF	TGTGTCACCCGGGACAGGGTCACATATAGCAATCAGCCTCAGCATTTT
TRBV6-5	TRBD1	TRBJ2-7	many	CASSGMTGATRRYEQYF	TGTGCCAGCAGTGGTATGACAGGGGCGACTCGACGTTACGAGCAGTACTTC
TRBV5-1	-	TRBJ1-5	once	CASSLGGTNNQPQHF	TGCGCCAGCAGCTTGGGGGGAACTAACAATCAGCCCCAGCATTTT
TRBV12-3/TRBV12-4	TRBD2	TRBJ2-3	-	CASSLAGGLPAQYF	TGTGCCAGCAGTCTGGCGGGAGGGCTCCCTGCGCAGTATTTT
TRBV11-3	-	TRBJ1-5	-	CASRLQSAPAF	TGTGCCAGCAGGCTACAATCAGCCCCAGCATTT
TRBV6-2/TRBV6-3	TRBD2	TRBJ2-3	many	CASMSGRSTDTQYF	TGTGCCAGTATGAGCGGGAGGAGCACAGATACGCAGTATTTT
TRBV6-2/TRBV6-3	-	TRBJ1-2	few	CASCYEPQAGYTF	TGTGCTAGCTGTTACGAGCCCCAGGCCGGCTACACCTTC
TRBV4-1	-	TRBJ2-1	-	CASSPIPGYGNEQFF	TGCGCCAGCAGCCCCATCCCGGGGTATGGCAATGAGCAGTTCTTC
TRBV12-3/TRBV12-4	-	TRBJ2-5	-	CASSLGGGRETQHF	TGTGCCAGTAGTTTGGGGGGCGGGCGAGAGACCCAGCACTTC
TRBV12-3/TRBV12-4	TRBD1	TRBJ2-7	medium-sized	CASKPGQGISYEQYF	TGTGCCAGCAAACCGGGACAGGGGATCTCCTACGAGCAGTACTTC
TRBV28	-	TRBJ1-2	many	CASSSGRGYTF	TGTGCCAGCAGTTCAGGTCGTGGCTACACCTTC
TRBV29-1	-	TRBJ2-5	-	CSVETEGGETQHF	TGCAGTGTTGAAACTGAGGGAGGAGAGACCCAGCACTTC
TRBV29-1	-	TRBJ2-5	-	CSVENVLGETQYF	TGCAGCGTTGAAAATGTATTAGGGGAGACCCAGTACTTC
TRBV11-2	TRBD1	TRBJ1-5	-	CASNLAGGGNQPQHF	TGTGCCAGCAACTTAGCAGGGGGCGGCAATCAACCCCAGCATTTT
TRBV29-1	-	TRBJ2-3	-	CSVEGGAGAADTQYF	TGCAGCGTTGAGGGCGGGGCCGGCGCCGCAGATACGCAGTATTTT
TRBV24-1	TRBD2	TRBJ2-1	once	CAASEYSTTSSYNEQFF	TGTGCCGCCAGTGAATATTCTACGACTAGCTCCTACAATGAACAGTTCTTC
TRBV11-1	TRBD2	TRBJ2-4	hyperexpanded	CASSFPGTSGTKNIQYF	TGTGCCAGCAGCTTTCCCGGGACTAGCGGGACCAAAAACATTCAGTACTTC
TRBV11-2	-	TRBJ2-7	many	CASSLTDAAYEQYF	TGTGCCAGCAGTTTAACGGACGCTGCCTACGAGCAGTACTTC
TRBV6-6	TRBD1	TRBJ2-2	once	CASSSLTGVSGELSF	TGTGCCAGCAGTTCCCTGACAGGGGTTTCCGGAGAGCTGTCTTTT
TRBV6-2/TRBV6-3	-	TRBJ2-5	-	CASSFGRPEKKWGQYF	TGCGCCAGCAGTTTCGGGAGACCCGAGAAAAAGTGGGGCCAGTACTTC
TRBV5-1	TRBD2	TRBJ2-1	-	CASSLVSWEGHHLFNEQFF	TGCGCCAGTAGCTTGGTTTCTTGGGAGGGGCATCATCTCTTCAATGAGCAGTTCTTC
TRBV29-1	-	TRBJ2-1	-	CSAPTWSNEQFF	TGCAGCGCACCGACATGGTCCAATGAGCAGTTCTTC
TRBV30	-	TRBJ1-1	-	CVWSPPGAVNTEAFF	TGTGTCTGGAGTCCCCCGGGGGCTGTGAATACTGAAGCTTTCTTT
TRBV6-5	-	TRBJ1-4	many	CASSRDGSAGKLFF	TGTGCCAGCAGTCGGGACGGCTCAGCGGGCAAACTGTTTTTT
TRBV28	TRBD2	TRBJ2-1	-	CASSIGGVGNELFF	TGTGCCAGTAGCATTGGGGGGGTTGGGAATGAGCTGTTCTTC
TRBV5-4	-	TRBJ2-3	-	CASISFVASTDTQYF	TGTGCCAGCATCTCCTTCGTAGCTTCTACAGATACGCAGTATTTT
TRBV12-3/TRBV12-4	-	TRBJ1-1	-	CASSLKGGSTFF	TGTGCCAGCAGTCTTAAAGGAGGCTCGACTTTCTTT
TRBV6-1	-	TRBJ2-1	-	CASGVEGASYNEQFF	TGTGCCAGTGGGGTCGAAGGAGCGTCCTACAATGAGCAGTTCTTC
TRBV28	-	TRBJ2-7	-	CANSENEQYF	TGCGCCAACAGTGAAAACGAGCAGTACTTC
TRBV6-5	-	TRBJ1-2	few	CASSPQRSSNYGYTF	TGTGCCAGCAGTCCACAGAGGTCATCCAACTATGGCTACACCTTC
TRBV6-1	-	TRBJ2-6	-	CASSARQVRFSEANVLTF	TGTGCCAGCAGTGCCAGACAGGTGCGATTCTCTGAGGCTAACGTCCTAACTTTC
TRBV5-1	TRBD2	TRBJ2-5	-	CASSSYGLAVEQETQYF	TGCGCCAGTAGCTCCTACGGACTAGCGGTAGAGCAAGAGACTCAGTACTTC
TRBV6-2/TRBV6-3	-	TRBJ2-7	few	CAGGYTTYYEQYF	TGTGCCGGCGGTTACACGACATACTACGAGCAGTACTTC
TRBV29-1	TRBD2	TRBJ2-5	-	CSVQTSASWAETQYF	TGCAGCGTTCAGACTAGCGCGAGTTGGGCAGAGACCCAGTACTTT
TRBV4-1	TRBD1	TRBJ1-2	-	CASSPVDRDSYCYSF	TGCGCCAGCAGCCCTGTTGACAGGGACTCCTATTGCTACAGCTTC
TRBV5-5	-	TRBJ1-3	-	CTSSAGTDLFSGSTLYF	TGTACCAGCAGCGCCGGGACGGATCTCTTTTCTGGAAGCACCTTATATTTT
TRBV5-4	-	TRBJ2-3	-	CARSFARGNTDTQYF	TGTGCCCGTAGCTTCGCCCGAGGAAACACAGATACGCAGTATTTT